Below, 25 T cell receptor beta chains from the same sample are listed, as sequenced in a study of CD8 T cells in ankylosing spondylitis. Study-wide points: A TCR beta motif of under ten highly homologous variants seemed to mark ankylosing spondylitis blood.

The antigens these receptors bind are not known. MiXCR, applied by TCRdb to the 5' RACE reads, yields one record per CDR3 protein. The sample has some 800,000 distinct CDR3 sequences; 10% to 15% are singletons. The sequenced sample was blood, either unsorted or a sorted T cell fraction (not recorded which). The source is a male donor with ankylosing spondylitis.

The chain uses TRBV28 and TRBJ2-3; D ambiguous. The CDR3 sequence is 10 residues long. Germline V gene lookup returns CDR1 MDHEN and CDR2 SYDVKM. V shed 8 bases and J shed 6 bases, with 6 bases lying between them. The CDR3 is CASYRDTQYF. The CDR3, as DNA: TGTGCCAGCTACCGGGATACGCAGTATTTT.

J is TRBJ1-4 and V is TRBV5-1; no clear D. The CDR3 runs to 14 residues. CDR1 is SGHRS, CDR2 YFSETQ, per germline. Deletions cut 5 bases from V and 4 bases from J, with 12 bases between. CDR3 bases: TGCGCCAGCAGGAACCCACAGCTTAATGAAAAACTGTTTTTT. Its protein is CASRNPQLNEKLFF.

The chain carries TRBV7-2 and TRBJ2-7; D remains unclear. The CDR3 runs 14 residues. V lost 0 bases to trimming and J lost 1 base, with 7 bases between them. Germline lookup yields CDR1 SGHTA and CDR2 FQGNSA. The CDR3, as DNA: TGTGCCAGCAGCTTAGCGGCTCAATCCTACGAGCAGTACTTC. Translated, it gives CASSLAAQSYEQYF.

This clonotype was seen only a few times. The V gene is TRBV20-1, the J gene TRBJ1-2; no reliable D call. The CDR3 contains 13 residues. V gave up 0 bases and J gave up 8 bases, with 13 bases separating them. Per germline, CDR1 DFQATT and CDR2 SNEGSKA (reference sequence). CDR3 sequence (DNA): TGCAGTGCTAGAGACCGGGTCAGCGGCGGCTACACCTTC. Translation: CSARDRVSGGYTF.

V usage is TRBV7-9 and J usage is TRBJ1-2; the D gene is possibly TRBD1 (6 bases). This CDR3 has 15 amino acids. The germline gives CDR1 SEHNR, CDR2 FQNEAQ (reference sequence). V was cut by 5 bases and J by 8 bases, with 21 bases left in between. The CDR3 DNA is TGTGCCAGCAGCCGCCGGGAAGGGGGGACCTGGGGCTACACCTTC. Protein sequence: CASSRREGGTWGYTF.

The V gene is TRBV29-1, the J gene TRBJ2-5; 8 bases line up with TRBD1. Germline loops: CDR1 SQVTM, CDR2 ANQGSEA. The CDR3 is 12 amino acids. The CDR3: CREVQGEETQYF. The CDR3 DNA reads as TGCAGAGAGGTACAGGGGGAGGAGACCCAGTACTTC.

The CDR3 DNA reads as TGTGCCAGCAGCGGAGCATACAGTGAAAAACTGTTTTTT. It yields the protein CASSGAYSEKLFF. The rearrangement joins TRBV9 to TRBJ1-4; D gene ambiguous. Between the trimmed V and J ends, which lost 3 bases and 7 bases, there was a span of 10 bases. The germline V gene has CDR1 SGDLS and CDR2 YYNGEE. This CDR3 has 13 residues.

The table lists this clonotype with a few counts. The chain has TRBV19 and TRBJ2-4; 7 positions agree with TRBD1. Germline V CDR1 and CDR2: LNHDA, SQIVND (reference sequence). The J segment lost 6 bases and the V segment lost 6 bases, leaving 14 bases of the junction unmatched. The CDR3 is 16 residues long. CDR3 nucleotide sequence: TGTGCCAGTAGGTCTAGATTGGGACAGCGGCCAAACATTCAGTACTTC. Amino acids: CASRSRLGQRPNIQYF.

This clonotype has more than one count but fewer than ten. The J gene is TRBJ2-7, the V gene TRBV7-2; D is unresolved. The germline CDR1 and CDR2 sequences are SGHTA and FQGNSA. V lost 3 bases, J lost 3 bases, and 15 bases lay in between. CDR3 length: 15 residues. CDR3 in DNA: TGTGCCAGCAGCTTGAATACCGGACCCAACTACGAGCAGTACTTC. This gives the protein CASSLNTGPNYEQYF.

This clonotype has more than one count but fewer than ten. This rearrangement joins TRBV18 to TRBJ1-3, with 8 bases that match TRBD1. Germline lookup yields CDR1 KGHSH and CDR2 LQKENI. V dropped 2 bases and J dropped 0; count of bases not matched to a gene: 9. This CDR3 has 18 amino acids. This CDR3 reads CASSPKTPGGTSGNTIYF. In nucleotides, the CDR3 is TGTGCCAGCTCACCAAAAACCCCAGGGGGCACCTCTGGAAACACCATATATTTT.

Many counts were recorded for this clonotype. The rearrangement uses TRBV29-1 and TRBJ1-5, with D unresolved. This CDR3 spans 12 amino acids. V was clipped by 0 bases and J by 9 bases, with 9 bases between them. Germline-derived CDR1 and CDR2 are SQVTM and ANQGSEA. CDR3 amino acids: CSVEDGSRPQHF. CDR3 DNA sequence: TGCAGCGTTGAAGATGGAAGTAGGCCCCAGCATTTT. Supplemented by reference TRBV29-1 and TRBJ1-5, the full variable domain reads SAVISQKPSRDICQRGTSLTIQCQVDSQVTMMFWYRQQPGQSLTLIATANQGSEATYESGFVIDKFPISRPNLTFSTLTVSNMSPEDSSIYLCSVEDGSRPQHFGDGTRLSIL.

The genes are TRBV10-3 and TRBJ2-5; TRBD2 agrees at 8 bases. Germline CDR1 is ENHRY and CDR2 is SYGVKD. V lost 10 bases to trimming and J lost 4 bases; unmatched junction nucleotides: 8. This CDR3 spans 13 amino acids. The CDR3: CATLGGASETQYF. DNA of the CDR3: TGTGCCACTCTCGGGGGGGCCTCAGAGACCCAGTACTTC.

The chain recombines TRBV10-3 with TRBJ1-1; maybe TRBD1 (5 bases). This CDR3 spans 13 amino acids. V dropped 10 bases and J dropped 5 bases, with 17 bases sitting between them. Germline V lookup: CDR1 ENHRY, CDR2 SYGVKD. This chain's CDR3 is CATGEAGLTEAFF. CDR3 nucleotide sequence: TGTGCCACCGGGGAGGCAGGGTTGACTGAAGCTTTCTTT.

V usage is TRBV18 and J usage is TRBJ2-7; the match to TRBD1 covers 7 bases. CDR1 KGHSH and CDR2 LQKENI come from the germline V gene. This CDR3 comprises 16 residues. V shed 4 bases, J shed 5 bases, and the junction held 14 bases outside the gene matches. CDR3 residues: CASSRGQAGFNDEQYF. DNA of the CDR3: TGTGCCAGCTCACGAGGACAGGCCGGTTTCAACGACGAGCAGTACTTC.

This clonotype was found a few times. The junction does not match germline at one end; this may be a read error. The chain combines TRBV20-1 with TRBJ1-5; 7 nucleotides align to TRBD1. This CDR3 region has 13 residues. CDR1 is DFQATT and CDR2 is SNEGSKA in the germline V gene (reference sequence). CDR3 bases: TGCAGCGCTATACAGGGGAGCAATCAGCCCCAGCATTTT. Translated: CSAIQGSNQPQHF.

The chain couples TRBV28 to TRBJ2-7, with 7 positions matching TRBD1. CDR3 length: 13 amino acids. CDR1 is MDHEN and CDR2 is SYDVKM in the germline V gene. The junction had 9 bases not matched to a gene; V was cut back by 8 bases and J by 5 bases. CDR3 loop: CASRGGAFDEQYF. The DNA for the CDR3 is TGTGCCAGCCGAGGGGGCGCATTCGACGAGCAGTACTTC.

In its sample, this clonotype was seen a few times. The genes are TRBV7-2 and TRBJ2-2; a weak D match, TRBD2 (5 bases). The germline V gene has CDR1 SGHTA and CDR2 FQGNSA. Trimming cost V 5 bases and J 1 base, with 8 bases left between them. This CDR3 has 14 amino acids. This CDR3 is CASSRAGNTGELFF. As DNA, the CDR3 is TGTGCCAGCAGCCGGGCGGGGAACACCGGGGAGCTGTTTTTT.

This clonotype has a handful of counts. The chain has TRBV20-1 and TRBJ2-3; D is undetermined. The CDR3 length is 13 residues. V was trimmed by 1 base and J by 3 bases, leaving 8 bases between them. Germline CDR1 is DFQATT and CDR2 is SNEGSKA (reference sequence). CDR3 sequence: CSARVGRTDTQYF. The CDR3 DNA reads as TGCAGTGCTAGAGTAGGTAGGACAGATACGCAGTATTTT.

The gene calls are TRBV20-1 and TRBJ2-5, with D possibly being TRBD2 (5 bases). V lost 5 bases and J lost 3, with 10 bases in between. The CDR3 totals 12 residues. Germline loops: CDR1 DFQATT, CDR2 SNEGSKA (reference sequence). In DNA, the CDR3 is TGCAGTGCTTTGGACGGGGAAGAGACCCAGTACTTC. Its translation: CSALDGEETQYF.

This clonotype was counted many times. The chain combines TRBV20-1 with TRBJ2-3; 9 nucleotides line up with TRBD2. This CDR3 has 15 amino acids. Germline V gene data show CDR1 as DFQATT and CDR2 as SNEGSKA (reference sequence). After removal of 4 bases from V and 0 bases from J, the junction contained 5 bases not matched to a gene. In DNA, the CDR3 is TGCAGTGCTACTAAGACTAGCGGAAGCACAGATACGCAGTATTTT. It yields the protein CSATKTSGSTDTQYF.

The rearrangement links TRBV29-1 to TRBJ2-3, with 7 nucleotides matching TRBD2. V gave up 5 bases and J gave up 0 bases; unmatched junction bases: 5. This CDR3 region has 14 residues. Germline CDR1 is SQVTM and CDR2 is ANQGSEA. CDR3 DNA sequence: TGCAGCGTTTCTAGCGGAGCAAGCACAGATACGCAGTATTTT. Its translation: CSVSSGASTDTQYF.

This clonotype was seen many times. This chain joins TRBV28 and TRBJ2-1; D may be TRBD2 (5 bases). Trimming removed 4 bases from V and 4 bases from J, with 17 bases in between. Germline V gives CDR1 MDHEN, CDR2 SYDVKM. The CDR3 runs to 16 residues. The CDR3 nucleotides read TGTGCCAGCAGTTCCTCCCTACGGGGTACTTACAATGAGCAGTTCTTC. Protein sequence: CASSSSLRGTYNEQFF.

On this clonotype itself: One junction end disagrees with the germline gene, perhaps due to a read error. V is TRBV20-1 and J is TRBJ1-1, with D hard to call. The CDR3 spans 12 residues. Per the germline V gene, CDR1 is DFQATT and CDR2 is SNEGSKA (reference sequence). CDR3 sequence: CSASAERTEAYF. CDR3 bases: TGCAGTGCTAGCGCCGAGAGGACTGAAGCTTACTTT.

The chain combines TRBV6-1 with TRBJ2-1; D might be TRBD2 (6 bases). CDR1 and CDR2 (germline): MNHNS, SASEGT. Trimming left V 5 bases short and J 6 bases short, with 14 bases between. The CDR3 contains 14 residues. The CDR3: CASSLRLVSNEQFF. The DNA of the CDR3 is TGTGCCAGCAGTCTCCGACTAGTTAGCAATGAGCAGTTCTTC.

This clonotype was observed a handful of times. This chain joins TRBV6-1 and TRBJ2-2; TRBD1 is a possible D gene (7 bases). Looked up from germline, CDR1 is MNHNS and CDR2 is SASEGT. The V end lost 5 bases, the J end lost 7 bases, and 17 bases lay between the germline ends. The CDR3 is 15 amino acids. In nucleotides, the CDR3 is TGTGCCAGCAGTCTTCCCGACAGGGAGGTCGGGGAGCTGTTTTTT. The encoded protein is CASSLPDREVGELFF.